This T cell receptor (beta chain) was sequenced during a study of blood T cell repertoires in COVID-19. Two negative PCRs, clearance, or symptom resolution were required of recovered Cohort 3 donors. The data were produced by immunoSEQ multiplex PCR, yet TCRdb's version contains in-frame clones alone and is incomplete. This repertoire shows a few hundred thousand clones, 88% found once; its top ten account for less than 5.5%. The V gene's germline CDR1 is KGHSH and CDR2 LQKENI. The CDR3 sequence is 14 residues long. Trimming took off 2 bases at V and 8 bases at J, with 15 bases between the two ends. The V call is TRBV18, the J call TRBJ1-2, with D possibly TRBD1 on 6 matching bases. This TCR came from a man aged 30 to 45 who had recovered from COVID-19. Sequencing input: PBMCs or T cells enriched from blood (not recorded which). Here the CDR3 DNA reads TGTGCCAGCTCACCAAGGGGGACCGCTGAAGGCTACACCTTC. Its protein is CASSPRGTAEGYTF.